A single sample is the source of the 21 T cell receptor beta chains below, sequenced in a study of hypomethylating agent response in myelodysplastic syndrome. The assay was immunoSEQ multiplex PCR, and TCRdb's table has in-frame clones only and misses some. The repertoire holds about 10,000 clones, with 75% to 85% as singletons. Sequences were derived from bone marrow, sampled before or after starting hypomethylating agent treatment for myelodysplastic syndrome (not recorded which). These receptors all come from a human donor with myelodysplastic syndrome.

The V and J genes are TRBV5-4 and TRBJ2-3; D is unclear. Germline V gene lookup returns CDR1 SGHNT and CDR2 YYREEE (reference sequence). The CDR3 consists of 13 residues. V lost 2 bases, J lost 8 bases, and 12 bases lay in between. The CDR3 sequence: CASSFGPTGTQYF. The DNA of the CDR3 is TGTGCCAGCAGCTTCGGGCCAACTGGTACGCAGTATTTT.

CDR3 sequence reads: CASSLSGVNSNQPQHF. CDR3 nucleotides: TGTGCCAGCAGTTTATCGGGAGTGAACTCCAATCAGCCCCAGCATTTT. The chain employs TRBV27 and TRBJ1-5, with D hard to call. Germline V CDR1 and CDR2: MNHEY, SMNVEV (reference sequence). This CDR3 region has 16 residues. Trimming took 0 bases from V and 3 from J, leaving 12 bases between them.

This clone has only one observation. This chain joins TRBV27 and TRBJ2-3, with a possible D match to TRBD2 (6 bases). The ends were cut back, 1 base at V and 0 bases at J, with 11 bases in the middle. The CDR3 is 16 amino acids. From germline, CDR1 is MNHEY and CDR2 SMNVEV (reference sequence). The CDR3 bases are TGTGCCAGCAGTTTATGGGGGGAGACTAGCACAGATACGCAGTATTTT. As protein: CASSLWGETSTDTQYF.

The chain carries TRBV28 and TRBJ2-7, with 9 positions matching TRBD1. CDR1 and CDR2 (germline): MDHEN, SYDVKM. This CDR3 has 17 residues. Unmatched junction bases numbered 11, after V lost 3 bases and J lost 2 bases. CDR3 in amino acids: CASSFNPGTGYTYEQYF. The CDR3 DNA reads TGTGCCAGCAGTTTTAACCCCGGGACAGGGTATACCTACGAGCAGTACTTC.

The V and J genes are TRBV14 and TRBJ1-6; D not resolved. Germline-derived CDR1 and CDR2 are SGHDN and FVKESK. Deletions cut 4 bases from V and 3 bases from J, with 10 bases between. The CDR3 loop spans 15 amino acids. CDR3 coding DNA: TGTGCCAGCAGCCCGGACCGAAGCTATAATTCACCCCTCCACTTT. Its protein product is CASSPDRSYNSPLHF.

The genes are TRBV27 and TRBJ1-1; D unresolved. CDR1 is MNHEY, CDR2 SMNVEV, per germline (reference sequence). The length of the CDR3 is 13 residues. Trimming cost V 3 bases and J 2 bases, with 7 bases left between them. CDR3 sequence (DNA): TGTGCCAGCAGTTTTAGGGAAAACACTGAAGCTTTCTTT. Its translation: CASSFRENTEAFF.

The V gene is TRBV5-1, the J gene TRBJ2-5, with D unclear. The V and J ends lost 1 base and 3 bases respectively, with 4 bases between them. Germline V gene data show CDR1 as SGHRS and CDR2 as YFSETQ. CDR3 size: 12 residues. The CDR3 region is CASSLPKETQYF. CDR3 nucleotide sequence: TGCGCCAGCAGCTTGCCCAAAGAGACCCAGTACTTC.

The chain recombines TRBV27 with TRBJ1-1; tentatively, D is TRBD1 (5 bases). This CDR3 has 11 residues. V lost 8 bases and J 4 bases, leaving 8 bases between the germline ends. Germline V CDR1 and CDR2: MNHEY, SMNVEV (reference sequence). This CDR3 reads CASGAGTEAFF. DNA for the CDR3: TGTGCCAGCGGGGCGGGCACTGAAGCTTTCTTT.

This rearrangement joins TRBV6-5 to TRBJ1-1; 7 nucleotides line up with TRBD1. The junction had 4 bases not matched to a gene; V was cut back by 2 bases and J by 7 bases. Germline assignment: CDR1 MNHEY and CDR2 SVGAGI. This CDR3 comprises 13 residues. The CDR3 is CASSYRTGYEAFF. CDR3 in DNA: TGTGCCAGCAGTTACAGGACAGGCTATGAAGCTTTCTTT.

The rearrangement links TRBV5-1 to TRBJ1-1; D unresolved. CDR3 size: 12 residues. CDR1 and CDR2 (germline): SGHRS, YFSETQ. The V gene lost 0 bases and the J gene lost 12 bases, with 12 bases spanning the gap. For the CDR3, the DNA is TGCGCCAGCAGCTTGGGACCTTCAGAGACTTTCTTT. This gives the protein CASSLGPSETFF.

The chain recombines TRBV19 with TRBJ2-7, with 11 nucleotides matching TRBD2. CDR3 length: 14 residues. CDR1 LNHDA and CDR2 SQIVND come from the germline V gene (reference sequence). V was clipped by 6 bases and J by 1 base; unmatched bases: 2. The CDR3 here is CASSWTSGSYEQYF. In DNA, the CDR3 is TGTGCCAGTAGCTGGACTAGCGGGTCCTACGAGCAGTACTTC.

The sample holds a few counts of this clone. CDR3 nucleotide sequence: TGTGCCAGTAGTATAGTTTGGGACAGGAATTCACCCCTCCACTTT. Translating gives CASSIVWDRNSPLHF. This chain connects TRBV19 to TRBJ1-6, with 8 bases fitting TRBD1. The germline gives CDR1 LNHDA, CDR2 SQIVND (reference sequence). The junction had 3 bases not matched to a gene; V was cut back by 1 base and J by 7 bases. This CDR3 region has 15 residues.

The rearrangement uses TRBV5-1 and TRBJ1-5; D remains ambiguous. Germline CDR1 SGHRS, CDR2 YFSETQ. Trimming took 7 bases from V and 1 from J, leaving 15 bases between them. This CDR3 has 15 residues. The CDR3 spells CASRTNLDSNQPQHF. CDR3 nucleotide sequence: TGCGCCAGCCGCACAAACCTCGACAGCAATCAGCCCCAGCATTTT.

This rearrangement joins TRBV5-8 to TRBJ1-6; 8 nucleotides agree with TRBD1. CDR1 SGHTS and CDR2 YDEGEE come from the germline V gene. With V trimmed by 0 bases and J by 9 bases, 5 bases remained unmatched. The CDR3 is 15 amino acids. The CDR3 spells CASSLGQGASSPLHF. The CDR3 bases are TGTGCCAGCAGCTTGGGGCAGGGGGCTAGTTCACCCCTCCACTTT. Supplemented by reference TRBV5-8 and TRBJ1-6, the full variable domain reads EAGVTQSPTHLIKTRGQQATLRCSPISGHTSVYWYQQALGLGLQFLLWYDEGEERNRGNFPPRFSGRQFPNYSSELNVNALELEDSALYLCASSLGQGASSPLHFGNGTRLTVT.

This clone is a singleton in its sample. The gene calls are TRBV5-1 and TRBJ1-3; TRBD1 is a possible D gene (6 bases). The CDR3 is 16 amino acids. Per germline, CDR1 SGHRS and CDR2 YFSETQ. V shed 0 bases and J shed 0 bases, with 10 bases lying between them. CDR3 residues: CASSLARQDSGNTIYF. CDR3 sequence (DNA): TGCGCCAGCAGCTTGGCCCGACAGGACTCTGGAAACACCATATATTTT.

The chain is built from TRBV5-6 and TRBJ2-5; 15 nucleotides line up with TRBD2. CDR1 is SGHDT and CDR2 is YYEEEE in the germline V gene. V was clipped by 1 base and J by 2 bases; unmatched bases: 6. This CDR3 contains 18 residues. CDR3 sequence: CASSLRTSGRALQETQYF. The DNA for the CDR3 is TGTGCCAGCAGCTTGAGGACTAGCGGGAGGGCCCTTCAAGAGACCCAGTACTTC. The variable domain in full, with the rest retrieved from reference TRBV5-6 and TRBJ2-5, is DAGVTQSPTHLIKTRGQQVTLRCSPKSGHDTVSWYQQALGQGPQFIFQYYEEEERQRGNFPDRFSGHQFPNYSSELNVNALLLGDSALYLCASSLRTSGRALQETQYFGPGTRLLVL.

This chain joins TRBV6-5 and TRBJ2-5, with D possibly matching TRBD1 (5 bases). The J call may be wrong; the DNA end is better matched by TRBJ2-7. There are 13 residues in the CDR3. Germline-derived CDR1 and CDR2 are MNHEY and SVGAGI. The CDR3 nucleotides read TGTGCCAGCAGGATGGGGCCCACCTACGAGCAGTACTTC. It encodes CASRMGPTYEQYF.

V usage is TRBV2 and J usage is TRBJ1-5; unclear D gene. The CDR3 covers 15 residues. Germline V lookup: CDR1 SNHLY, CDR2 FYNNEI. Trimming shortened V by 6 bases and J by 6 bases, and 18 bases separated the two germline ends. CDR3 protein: CASRVEASSGQPQHF. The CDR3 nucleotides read TGTGCCAGCAGGGTAGAAGCGTCGTCTGGTCAGCCCCAGCATTTT. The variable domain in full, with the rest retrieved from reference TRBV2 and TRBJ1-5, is EPEVTQTPSHQVTQMGQEVILRCVPISNHLYFYWYRQILGQKVEFLVSFYNNEISEKSEIFDDQFSVERPDGSNFTLKIRSTKLEDSAMYFCASRVEASSGQPQHFGDGTRLSIL.

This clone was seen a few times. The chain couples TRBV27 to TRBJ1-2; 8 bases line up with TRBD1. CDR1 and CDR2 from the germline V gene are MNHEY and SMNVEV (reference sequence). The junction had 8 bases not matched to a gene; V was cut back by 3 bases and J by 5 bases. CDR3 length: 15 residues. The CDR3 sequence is CASSFGTGTEYGYTF. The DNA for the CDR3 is TGTGCCAGCAGTTTCGGGACAGGTACTGAGTATGGCTACACCTTC.

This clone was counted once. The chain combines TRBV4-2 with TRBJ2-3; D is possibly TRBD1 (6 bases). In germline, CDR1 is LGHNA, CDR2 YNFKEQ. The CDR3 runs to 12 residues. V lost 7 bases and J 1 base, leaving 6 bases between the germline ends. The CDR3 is CASKGGTDTQYF. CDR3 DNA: TGTGCCAGCAAGGGGGGCACAGATACGCAGTATTTT.

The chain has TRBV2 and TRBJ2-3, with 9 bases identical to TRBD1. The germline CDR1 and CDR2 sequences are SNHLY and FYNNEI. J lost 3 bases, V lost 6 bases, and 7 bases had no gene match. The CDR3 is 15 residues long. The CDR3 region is CASRAGTGWTDTQYF. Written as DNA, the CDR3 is TGTGCCAGCAGGGCAGGGACAGGGTGGACAGATACGCAGTATTTT.